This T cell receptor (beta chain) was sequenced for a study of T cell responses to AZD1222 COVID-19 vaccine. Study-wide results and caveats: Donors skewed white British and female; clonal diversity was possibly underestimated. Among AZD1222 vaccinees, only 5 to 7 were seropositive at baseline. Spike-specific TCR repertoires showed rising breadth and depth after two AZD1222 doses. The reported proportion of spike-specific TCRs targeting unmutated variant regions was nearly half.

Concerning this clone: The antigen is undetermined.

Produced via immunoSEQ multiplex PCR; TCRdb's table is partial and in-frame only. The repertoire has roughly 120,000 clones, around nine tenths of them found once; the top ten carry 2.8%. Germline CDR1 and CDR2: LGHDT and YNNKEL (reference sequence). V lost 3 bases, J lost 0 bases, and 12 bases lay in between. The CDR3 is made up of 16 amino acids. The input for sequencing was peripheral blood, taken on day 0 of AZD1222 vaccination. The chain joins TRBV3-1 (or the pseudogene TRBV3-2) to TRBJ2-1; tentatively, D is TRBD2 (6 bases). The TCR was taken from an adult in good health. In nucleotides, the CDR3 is TGTGCCAGCAGCCACGGAGGGAGTCGCTCCTACAATGAGCAGTTCTTC. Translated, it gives CASSHGGSRSYNEQFF.